Listed below are T cell receptor beta chains from one sample, sequenced in a study of OX40 agonist ivuxolimab in advanced cancers. Sequenced by immunoSEQ multiplex PCR; TCRdb stores in-frame clones only, minus some. This table holds 43,000 or so clones, 85% to 90% found once. The sample in question was CD4+ or CD8+ T cells sorted from blood, obtained in a trial of the OX40 agonist ivuxolimab. All receptors derive from an adult with an advanced solid tumor such as melanoma, head and neck, liver or kidney cancer. The CDR3 runs from the conserved cysteine through the conserved F or W. The order of the fields is D gene, J gene, clone size, V gene, CDR3 DNA, CDR3 protein. The D gene is left open where the match is weak. A row's size may be missing; if present it is once, few, many or a size class.

TRBD1	TRBJ2-1	once	TRBV6-1	TGTGCCGGGAGACAGGGGGCTATAGATGAGCAGTTCTTC	CAGRQGAIDEQFF
TRBD1	TRBJ1-5	-	TRBV28	TGTGCCAGCAGGCAGACAGGGGGAGGCCAGCCCCAGCATTTT	CASRQTGGGQPQHF
TRBD2	TRBJ2-3	-	TRBV10-1	TGCGCCAGCGCGGGACTAGCGGGAGGAGATACGCAGTATTTT	CASAGLAGGDTQYF
-	TRBJ2-7	few	TRBV11-2	TGTGCCAGCAGCTTCGGGGCGGGGGAGCAGTACTTC	CASSFGAGEQYF
-	TRBJ1-5	-	TRBV30	TGTGCCTGGAGTGTACTAGGGGGCAATCAGCCCCAGCATTTT	CAWSVLGGNQPQHF
-	TRBJ2-1	-	TRBV5-6	TGTGCCAGCAGCTTGATCACGTTAATCTACAATGAGCAGTTCTTC	CASSLITLIYNEQFF
TRBD2	TRBJ2-7	-	TRBV28	TGTGCCAGCACCCGACTAGCGGGACCCTACGAGCAGTACTTC	CASTRLAGPYEQYF
-	TRBJ2-3	-	TRBV4-1	TGCGCCAGCAGCCAAGTTGCGGGTAAAGGCACAGATACGCAGTATTTT	CASSQVAGKGTDTQYF
-	TRBJ2-7	-	TRBV5-4	TGTGCCAGCAGTCCGCGGGACACCTACGAGCAGTACTTC	CASSPRDTYEQYF
TRBD2	TRBJ2-7	-	TRBV5-1	TGCGCCAGCAGCTTGTTAGCGGGAGAGGCCCACGAGCAGTACTTC	CASSLLAGEAHEQYF
-	TRBJ1-2	-	TRBV28	TGTGCCAGCAGTTCGGGACACAACTATGGCTACACCTTC	CASSSGHNYGYTF
TRBD1	TRBJ1-4	-	TRBV25-1	TGTGCCAGCAGTGAATCAGGGACAGGGCCCGAAAAACTGTTTTTT	CASSESGTGPEKLFF
-	TRBJ2-3	-	TRBV9	TGTGCCAGCAGCCCCTCAGAGGTGGATACGCAGTATTTT	CASSPSEVDTQYF
TRBD2	TRBJ2-3	-	TRBV10-1	TGCGCCAGCAGTGATAGACTAGCGGGGACCACAGATACGCAGTATTTT	CASSDRLAGTTDTQYF
-	TRBJ2-5	once	TRBV19	TGTGCCAGTAGTATGGGAGAGCCCCTTCAAGAGACCCAGTACTTC	CASSMGEPLQETQYF
-	TRBJ2-7	-	TRBV4-1	TGCGCCAGCAGCCAAGCTCCCCTCAGGGGGCTTAGCGGGAGCGGCTACGAGCAGTACTTC	CASSQAPLRGLSGSGYEQYF
-	TRBJ1-2	-	TRBV30	TGTGCCTGGACCGTTCCCCCTAACTATGGCTACACCTTC	CAWTVPPNYGYTF
TRBD2	TRBJ2-5	-	TRBV27	TGTGCCAGCAGTTCCAGGATAGCGGGGGTACAAGAGACCCAGTACTTC	CASSSRIAGVQETQYF
-	TRBJ2-6	-	TRBV27	TGTGCCAGCACCTCCTGGGGAACGCTCAGCTCTGGGGCCAACGTCCTGACTTTC	CASTSWGTLSSGANVLTF
TRBD2	TRBJ2-3	-	TRBV11-3	TGTGCCAGCAGCTCGGGGACTAGCGGGGGCGGCGATACGCAGTATTTT	CASSSGTSGGGDTQYF
-	TRBJ2-1	once	TRBV9	TGTGCCAGCAGCGTAGCGTCTAGCCCCTATGAGCAGTTCTTC	CASSVASSPYEQFF
TRBD2	TRBJ2-7	-	TRBV4-2	TGTGCCAGCAGCCAAGATAGTGGGTCCTCAGCGGGAGGAGACTACGAGCAGTACTTC	CASSQDSGSSAGGDYEQYF
-	TRBJ2-7	-	TRBV5-4	TGTGCCAGCAGCTTGGATAGGGATAACTACGAGCAGTACTTC	CASSLDRDNYEQYF
-	TRBJ1-3	-	TRBV6-5	TGTGCCAGCAGTCCGCCCCAGGGGTCTGGAAACACCATATATTTT	CASSPPQGSGNTIYF
-	TRBJ1-1	-	TRBV7-3	TGTGCCAGCAGCTTAACAGCGAACACTGAAGCTTTCTTT	CASSLTANTEAFF
-	TRBJ2-2	-	TRBV5-4	TGTGCCAGCAGCTTGGGTGCGGATTCCGGCGGGGAGCTGTTTTTT	CASSLGADSGGELFF
-	TRBJ2-7	-	TRBV10-3	TGTGCCATCAGGGGGACAACTGAGCAGTACTTC	CAIRGTTEQYF
TRBD1	TRBJ2-7	-	TRBV14	TGTGCCAGCAGCCACCTTCCCGGGACAGGATTCTACGAGCAGTACTTC	CASSHLPGTGFYEQYF
TRBD2	TRBJ2-3	-	TRBV2	TGTGCCAGCAGTGATCCTAGCGGGAGCACAGATACGCAGTATTTT	CASSDPSGSTDTQYF
-	TRBJ2-7	-	TRBV7-2	TGTGCCAGCAGCTTAGGCCCGGGGCCCTACGAGCAGTACTTC	CASSLGPGPYEQYF
-	TRBJ2-1	few	TRBV11-2	TGTGCCAGCAGCTCCATAACTAGCTGGAATGAGCAGTTCTTC	CASSSITSWNEQFF
-	TRBJ2-7	-	TRBV11-2	TGTGCCAGCAGCTTAGATCAGGGGTACGAGCAGTACTTC	CASSLDQGYEQYF
TRBD2	TRBJ2-5	-	TRBV6-5	TGTGCCAGCAGTTATAGACTAGCGAAAGAGACCCAGTACTTC	CASSYRLAKETQYF
TRBD1	TRBJ1-1	few	TRBV29-1	TGCAGCGTATCCGGGACAGGGGGCTCGAGGAACACTGAAGCTTTCTTT	CSVSGTGGSRNTEAFF
-	TRBJ1-1	-	TRBV28	TGTGCCAGCAGTTTACGCGGGGCGACCTTGAACACTGAAGCTTTCTTT	CASSLRGATLNTEAFF
-	TRBJ2-7	-	TRBV5-1	TGCGCCAGCAGCTTAAAGGGAATTGACTACGAGCAGTACTTC	CASSLKGIDYEQYF
-	TRBJ1-2	-	TRBV28	TGTGCCAGCAGTTTATTGGGGTCCTATGGCTACACCTTC	CASSLLGSYGYTF
TRBD2	TRBJ2-7	-	TRBV5-6	TGTGCCAGCAGTTTCCTGTCTCCGTCAAGCGGGAAGTACGAGCAGTACTTC	CASSFLSPSSGKYEQYF
TRBD1	TRBJ2-1	-	TRBV5-1	TGCGCCAGCAGCCCGACAGGGCCTCCTCCGTTCTTC	CASSPTGPPPFF
-	TRBJ2-3	-	TRBV28	TGTGCCAGCAGTCCACTCCTCTCCGGGGTAGGCGCAGATACGCAGTATTTT	CASSPLLSGVGADTQYF
-	TRBJ2-6	-	TRBV28	TGTGCCAGCAAACGCCCTGTCGGGCAGGGGGGCTCTGGGGCCAACGTCCTGACTTTC	CASKRPVGQGGSGANVLTF
TRBD2	TRBJ2-5	-	TRBV29-1	TGCAGCGTTAGCCCACGGGACTATCAAGGAGAGACCCAGTACTTC	CSVSPRDYQGETQYF
TRBD2	TRBJ2-1	-	TRBV2	TGTGCCAGCAGGCAGAGGACTAGCGGGAGAGATGAGCAGTTCTTC	CASRQRTSGRDEQFF
-	TRBJ2-7	once	TRBV7-9	TGTGCCAGCGAGAACAGACCCTACGAGCAGTACTTC	CASENRPYEQYF
TRBD1	TRBJ2-1	-	TRBV15	TGTGCCACCAGCAGAGCCCTGACAGGGGGCCATGAGCAGTTCTTC	CATSRALTGGHEQFF
TRBD1	TRBJ2-7	-	TRBV9	TGTGCCAGCAGCGTCGGCGGACAGGGGCTATCCTACGAGCAGTACTTC	CASSVGGQGLSYEQYF
-	TRBJ2-3	-	TRBV6-5	TGTGCCAGCAGTTCGGGGACCAGCACAGATACGCAGTATTTT	CASSSGTSTDTQYF
TRBD2	TRBJ2-7	large	TRBV7-8	TGTGCCAGCAGCTTAGCGTCGGTAGCGGGAGGGCTGAACCCCTACGAGCAGTACTTC	CASSLASVAGGLNPYEQYF
-	TRBJ2-1	-	TRBV7-3	TGTGCCAGCAGCAACCGCCGGGATGAGCAGTTCTTC	CASSNRRDEQFF
TRBD2	TRBJ2-5	-	TRBV28	TGTGCCAGCAGTTTACCCCTTTTAGCGGGAGGACCTGGGGCCCAGTACTTC	CASSLPLLAGGPGAQYF
-	TRBJ2-1	-	TRBV9	TGTGCCAGCAGCGTAGGGGAGGCCGAGCAGTTCTTC	CASSVGEAEQFF
TRBD1	TRBJ2-5	-	TRBV16	TGTGCCAGCAGCCAGAGATCCTCACAGGGGCGCCGAGAGACCCAGTACTTC	CASSQRSSQGRRETQYF
-	TRBJ2-7	-	TRBV28	TGTGCCAGCAGTTCGAGTCACAACTACGAGCAGTACTTC	CASSSSHNYEQYF
-	TRBJ2-1	once	TRBV7-3	TGTGCCAGCAGCCCCGATCTGGGGGCCAATAATGAGCAGTTCTTC	CASSPDLGANNEQFF